This TCR beta chain was sequenced in a study of blood T cells in healthy people across ages. Findings and limits, study-wide: Per-million-T-cell TCR beta diversity fell roughly linearly with age. Diversity estimated from one million T cells was considered an underestimate.

Per the germline V gene, CDR1 is SQVTM and CDR2 is ANQGSEA. The CDR3 contains 13 residues. V shed 6 bases and J shed 1 base, with 12 bases lying between them. The donors, all healthy, were Caucasians living in Russia, aged 6 to 90. With respect to this clonotype: Its antigen is undetermined.

PCR was performed a second time for roughly 7 to 12 cycles using a sample-barcoded 5' primer and a J-beta primer mix. TCRdb recomputed calls from the 5' RACE reads with MiXCR, one row per CDR3 protein. The sample lists roughly 560,000 distinct CDR3 sequences; about 25% were seen once. The same sample was also used in a study of T cells of mothers and their children. Per that study: A few mothers and their six children, all healthy Caucasians, donated.

The rearrangement links TRBV29-1 to TRBJ2-5; perhaps TRBD1 as D (6 bases). This TCR was recovered from a boy younger than 18 in good health. The sequenced material came from blood. The CDR3 DNA sequence: TGCAGCGTCCAAAACAGGGCCCAAGAGACCCAGTACTTC. It encodes CSVQNRAQETQYF.